This note documents a single T cell receptor (beta chain) sequence. CDR1 and CDR2 (germline): SGHDN, FVKESK. The CDR3 sequence is 13 residues long. Trimming took 2 bases from V and 9 from J, leaving 14 bases between them. The sample belongs to a study of T cell changes during pregnancy in multiple sclerosis. Measured with immunoSEQ multiplex PCR; TCRdb has only the in-frame clones, and not every one. This table has tens of thousands of clones, just over 90% appearing once. The receptor's source is a female donor with multiple sclerosis, enrolled in a pregnancy study. The genes are TRBV14 and TRBJ2-7, with unresolved D. This sample comprised CD4+ T cells from peripheral blood mononuclear cells, obtained in the third trimester of pregnancy. The CDR3 is CASSQISPLMQYF. As DNA, the CDR3 is TGTGCCAGCAGCCAAATATCCCCCCTTATGCAGTACTTC.